This TCR beta chain was obtained from a study of human T cells and chemical hapten exposure. Study-level background: Sensitization applied 2% DPC to approximately 2 cm by approximately 2 cm of upper inner arm skin. Study outcomes and limitations: Counts of TCRs above 1 in 1000 frequency stayed unchanged with DPC sensitization.

TCRdb used MiXCR to reprocess the RACE reads, holding one entry per CDR3 protein. Among around 130,000 distinct CDR3 sequences listed, around 10% were seen once. As to time point: patch test 3, about 24 weeks after DPC sensitization. Treatment described: therapeutic diphenylcyclopropenone sensitization with weekly scalp DPC. The donor pool consisted of alopecia patients aged 18 to 70 years, considered suitable for DPC. The starting material, unfractionated whole blood, was used for total RNA extraction. The germline V gene has CDR1 SGHTA and CDR2 FQGNSA. The length of the CDR3 is 13 residues. V gave up 5 bases and J gave up 8 bases, with 13 bases separating them. The table lists this clonotype with a few counts. Antigen unknown.

This TCR was recovered from a woman aged 50 to 60 with alopecia areata. Some clones in this sample may be carry-over from other donors' samples. The chain employs TRBV7-2 and TRBJ2-1; D not certain. Here the sequenced sample was whole blood, taken in connection with sensitization to the hapten diphenylcyclopropenone (DPC). The CDR3 protein is CASSPGQSDEQFF. The CDR3 DNA follows: TGTGCCAGCAGCCCAGGTCAATCGGATGAGCAGTTCTTC.